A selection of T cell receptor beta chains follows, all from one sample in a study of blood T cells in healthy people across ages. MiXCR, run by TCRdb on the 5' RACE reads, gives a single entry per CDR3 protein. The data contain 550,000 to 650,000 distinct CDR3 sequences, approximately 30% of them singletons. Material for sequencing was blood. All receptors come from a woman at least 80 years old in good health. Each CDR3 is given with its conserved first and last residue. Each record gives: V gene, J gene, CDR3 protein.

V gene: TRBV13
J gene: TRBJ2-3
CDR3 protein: CASSLRGPSTDTQYF

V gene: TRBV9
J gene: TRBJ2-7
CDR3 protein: CASSPPPGLAATYEQYF

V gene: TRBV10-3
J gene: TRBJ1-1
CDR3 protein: CAISSGTEAFF

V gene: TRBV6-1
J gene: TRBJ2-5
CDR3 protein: CASSEARGVLARQETQYF

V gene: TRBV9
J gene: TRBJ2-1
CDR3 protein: CASSVVLGVEQFF

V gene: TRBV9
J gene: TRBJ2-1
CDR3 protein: CASSVDGGGAVRNEQFF

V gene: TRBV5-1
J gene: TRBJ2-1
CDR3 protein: CASSPQGALSYNEQFF

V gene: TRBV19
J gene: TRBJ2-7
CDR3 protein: CASSPGLDEQYF

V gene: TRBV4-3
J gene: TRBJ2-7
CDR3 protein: CASSQWGTSYEQYF

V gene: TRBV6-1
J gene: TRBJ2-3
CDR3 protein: CASSQPYAGGRRDTQYF

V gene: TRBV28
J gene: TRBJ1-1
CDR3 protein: CASTRTGVMNTEAFF

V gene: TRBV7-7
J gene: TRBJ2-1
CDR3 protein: CASSLRGGKGNEQFF

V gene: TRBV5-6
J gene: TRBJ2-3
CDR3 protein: CASSYRTSGTDTQYF

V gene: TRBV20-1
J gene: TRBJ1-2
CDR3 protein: CSARAQRGFGYTF

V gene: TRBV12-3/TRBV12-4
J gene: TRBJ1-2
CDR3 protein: CASSLQGNYGHTF

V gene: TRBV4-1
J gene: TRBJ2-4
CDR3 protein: CASSQTSGGGNIQYF

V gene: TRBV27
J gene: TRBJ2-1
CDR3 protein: CASRLDRAYNERFF

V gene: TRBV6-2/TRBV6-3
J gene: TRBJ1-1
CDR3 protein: CASSYRGGGSEAFF

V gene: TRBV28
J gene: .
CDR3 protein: CASSETGGQSYNEQYF

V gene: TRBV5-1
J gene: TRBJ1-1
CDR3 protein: CASSRNRGEGNTEAFF

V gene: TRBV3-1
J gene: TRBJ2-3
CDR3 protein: CASSQAPGGDTQYF

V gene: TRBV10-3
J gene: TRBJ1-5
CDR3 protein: CAIRDVKDGADQPQHF

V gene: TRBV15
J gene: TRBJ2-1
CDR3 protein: CATSIGQGMSREQFF

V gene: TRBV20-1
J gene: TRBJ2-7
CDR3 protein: CSARVESPGTYEQYF